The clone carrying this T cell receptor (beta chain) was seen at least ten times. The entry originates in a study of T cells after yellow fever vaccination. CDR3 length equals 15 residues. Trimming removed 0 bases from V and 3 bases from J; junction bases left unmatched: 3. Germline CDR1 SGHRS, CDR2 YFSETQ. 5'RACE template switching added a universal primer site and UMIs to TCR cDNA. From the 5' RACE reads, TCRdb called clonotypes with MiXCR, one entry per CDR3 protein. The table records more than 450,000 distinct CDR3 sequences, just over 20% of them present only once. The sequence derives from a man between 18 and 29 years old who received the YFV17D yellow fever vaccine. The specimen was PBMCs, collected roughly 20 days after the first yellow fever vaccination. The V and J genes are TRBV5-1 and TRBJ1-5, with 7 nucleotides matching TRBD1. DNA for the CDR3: TGCGCCAGCAGCTTGGCCGGGACAGTCAATCAGCCCCAGCATTTT. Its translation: CASSLAGTVNQPQHF.